One sample yielded the 30 T cell receptor beta chains listed below, sequenced in a study of cytomegalovirus exposure and HLA in healthy donors. PCR was performed using 60 Vbeta and 13 Jbeta primers. Profiled with immunoSEQ multiplex PCR; TCRdb holds only in-frame clones, not every one. This repertoire includes 120,000 to 150,000 clones. The sample taken for sequencing was PBMCs. The origin of the receptors is a woman aged 50 to 60 in good health and CMV-seronegative.

The chain employs TRBV15 and TRBJ1-6; the D gene is possibly TRBD1 (5 bases). Trimming took 3 bases from V and 9 from J, leaving 15 bases between them. This CDR3 has 15 amino acids. CDR1 is LNHNV, CDR2 YYDKDF, per germline (reference sequence). The CDR3 coding sequence is TGTGCCACCAGCAGGGGGGACGGGGAGGGTTCACCCCTCCACTTT. Its protein product is CATSRGDGEGSPLHF.

This sequence joins TRBV7-6 and TRBJ1-3; TRBD1 aligns across 9 bases. Trimming removed 1 base from V and 0 bases from J; junction bases left unmatched: 4. CDR3 length: 17 residues. Looked up from germline, CDR1 is SGHVS and CDR2 is FNYEAQ. The CDR3 DNA reads as TGTGCCAGCAGCTTAGGGGGGACAGGGAGCTCTGGAAACACCATATATTTT. It is translated as CASSLGGTGSSGNTIYF. Full variable domain (rest looked up from reference TRBV7-6 and TRBJ1-3): GAGVSQSPRYKVTKRGQDVALRCDPISGHVSLYWYRQALGQGPEFLTYFNYEAQQDKSGLPNDRFSAERPEGSISTLTIQRTEQRDSAMYRCASSLGGTGSSGNTIYFGEGSWLTVV.

CDR3 loop: CASSLLAGKMDNEQFF. CDR3 bases: TGTGCCAGCTCACTTTTAGCGGGAAAGATGGACAATGAGCAGTTCTTC. This chain links TRBV18 with TRBJ2-1, with 8 bases lining up with TRBD2. The V segment lost 4 bases and the J segment 5 bases; nucleotides outside the gene matches: 10. Per the germline V gene, CDR1 is KGHSH and CDR2 is LQKENI. The CDR3 totals 16 residues. Complete variable domain (other parts from reference TRBV18 and TRBJ2-1): NAGVMQNPRHLVRRRGQEARLRCSPMKGHSHVYWYRQLPEEGLKFMVYLQKENIIDESGMPKERFSAEFPKEGPSILRIQQVVRGDSAAYFCASSLLAGKMDNEQFFGPGTRLTVL.

This chain connects TRBV18 to TRBJ2-7, with 9 bases fitting TRBD2. With V trimmed by 5 bases and J by 6 bases, 5 bases remained unmatched. Germline CDR1 KGHSH, CDR2 LQKENI. The length of the CDR3 is 13 residues. The CDR3, as DNA: TGTGCCAGCTCAGGTCTAGCGGGACCCGAGCAGTACTTC. Its translation is CASSGLAGPEQYF. Full variable domain (rest looked up from reference TRBV18 and TRBJ2-7): NAGVMQNPRHLVRRRGQEARLRCSPMKGHSHVYWYRQLPEEGLKFMVYLQKENIIDESGMPKERFSAEFPKEGPSILRIQQVVRGDSAAYFCASSGLAGPEQYFGPGTRLTVT.

CDR3 residues: CASSLRSGYEQYF. Here the CDR3 DNA reads TGCGCCAGCAGCTTAAGAAGCGGGTACGAGCAGTACTTC. The chain carries TRBV5-1 and TRBJ2-7; a possible D gene is TRBD2 (6 bases). V shed 2 bases and J shed 4 bases, with 10 bases lying between them. The CDR3 is made up of 13 amino acids. Per germline, CDR1 SGHRS and CDR2 YFSETQ.

The chain uses TRBV28 and TRBJ2-4; the D is unclear. CDR3 length: 16 amino acids. CDR1 and CDR2 from the germline V gene are MDHEN and SYDVKM. V gave up 4 bases and J gave up 0 bases, with 13 bases separating them. Written as DNA, the CDR3 is TGTGCCAGCAGTTCCCGCTCTGGAGAAGCCAAAAACATTCAGTACTTC. It encodes CASSSRSGEAKNIQYF. Together with reference TRBV28 and TRBJ2-4, the CDR3 gives the full variable domain: DVKVTQSSRYLVKRTGEKVFLECVQDMDHENMFWYRQDPGLGLRLIYFSYDVKMKEKGDIPEGYSVSREKKERFSLILESASTNQTSMYLCASSSRSGEAKNIQYFGAGTRLSVL.

The V gene is TRBV7-8, the J gene TRBJ2-1; a possible D gene is TRBD1 (5 bases). Trimming removed 1 base at V and 3 bases at J, with 13 bases between. The CDR3 consists of 16 residues. Germline assignment: CDR1 SGHVS and CDR2 FQNEAQ. The CDR3 loop reads CASSLEWGWGYNEQFF. CDR3 coding DNA: TGTGCCAGCAGCTTAGAGTGGGGCTGGGGCTACAATGAGCAGTTCTTC.

The V gene is TRBV6-5, the J gene TRBJ2-7, with 10 bases aligning to TRBD2. This CDR3 has 16 residues. Germline trimming cut 0 bases from V and 7 bases from J; bases unmatched to any gene: 9. Looked up from germline, CDR1 is MNHEY and CDR2 is SVGAGI. The CDR3 DNA follows: TGTGCCAGCAGTTACTCTTTCCTAGCGGGAGACGGAGAGCAGTACTTC. This codes for CASSYSFLAGDGEQYF.

V usage is TRBV7-9 and J usage is TRBJ2-1; D may be TRBD1 (6 bases). Germline V gene sequence: CDR1 SEHNR, CDR2 FQNEAQ (reference sequence). Trimming took 2 bases from V and 6 from J, leaving 17 bases between them. CDR3 length: 16 amino acids. The CDR3 spells CASSLFQGQGINEQFF. CDR3 nucleotide sequence: TGTGCCAGCAGCTTATTCCAGGGGCAGGGGATCAATGAGCAGTTCTTC.

J is TRBJ1-2 and V is TRBV4-2; 8 bases fit TRBD1. This CDR3 has 14 amino acids. Germline lookup yields CDR1 LGHNA and CDR2 YNFKEQ. J was trimmed by 5 bases and V by 3 bases; bases with no gene match: 5. The CDR3 DNA is TGTGCCAGCAGCCAGACGGACAGGGAATATGGCTACACCTTC. Residues: CASSQTDREYGYTF.

The gene calls are TRBV27 and TRBJ2-1, with TRBD2 matching over 7 bases. CDR3 length: 14 amino acids. Losses at the gene ends were 6 bases for V and 0 bases for J; bases not matched to a gene: 2. Germline V gene lookup returns CDR1 MNHEY and CDR2 SMNVEV (reference sequence). The CDR3 DNA is TGTGCCAGCAGAAGCGGGGTCTCCTACAATGAGCAGTTCTTC. Protein sequence: CASRSGVSYNEQFF.

The chain employs TRBV27 and TRBJ1-1; the D gene is possibly TRBD1 (5 bases). Trimming left V 1 base short and J 3 bases short, with 18 bases between. Germline V gives CDR1 MNHEY, CDR2 SMNVEV (reference sequence). CDR3 size: 17 residues. The CDR3 loop reads CASSLWGRRNFDTEAFF. The CDR3 DNA sequence: TGTGCCAGCAGTTTATGGGGGAGGCGTAATTTCGACACTGAAGCTTTCTTT.

The rearrangement uses TRBV19 and TRBJ2-7; 8 nucleotides agree with TRBD1. The CDR3 contains 13 residues. The V and J ends lost 5 bases and 4 bases, in that order; junction bases with no gene match: 4. The V gene's germline CDR1 is LNHDA and CDR2 SQIVND (reference sequence). The CDR3 nucleotides read TGTGCCAGTAGTCAAGGACAGGGTTACGAGCAGTACTTC. Protein product: CASSQGQGYEQYF.

The chain carries TRBV4-3 and TRBJ1-2; 11 bases map to TRBD1. The J segment lost 7 bases and the V segment lost 5 bases, leaving 6 bases of the junction unmatched. This CDR3 region has 14 residues. Germline CDR1 reads LGHNA; CDR2 reads YSLEER. The CDR3 spells CASSEGTGGLGYTF. CDR3 sequence (DNA): TGCGCCAGCAGCGAAGGGACAGGGGGACTTGGCTACACCTTC.

This chain uses TRBV5-5 with TRBJ1-1; TRBD1 matches 11 bases. The V gene's germline CDR1 is SGHKS and CDR2 YYEKEE (reference sequence). The CDR3 totals 15 residues. V trimming: 2 bases; J trimming: 4 bases; junction bases outside the gene matches: 4. The CDR3 DNA reads as TGTGCCAGCAGCTTAGGACAGGGGGCGAGCACTGAAGCTTTCTTT. This translates into CASSLGQGASTEAFF.

The chain employs TRBV6-5 and TRBJ2-7; no clear D. The V end lost 5 bases, the J end lost 5 bases, and 10 bases lay between the germline ends. The CDR3 sequence is 12 residues long. Germline CDR1 is MNHEY and CDR2 is SVGAGI. The CDR3 DNA sequence: TGTGCCAGCAGTCCTAGACCGAACGAGCAGTACTTC. Encoded protein: CASSPRPNEQYF.

The chain links TRBV18 to TRBJ2-3; tentatively, D is TRBD2 (5 bases). The CDR3 totals 13 residues. Germline V gene lookup returns CDR1 KGHSH and CDR2 LQKENI. V gave up 8 bases and J gave up 3 bases, with 12 bases separating them. CDR3 sequence: CASLRGTTDTQYF. The CDR3 DNA reads as TGTGCCAGCCTACGGGGAACGACAGATACGCAGTATTTT. Together with reference TRBV18 and TRBJ2-3, the CDR3 gives the full variable domain: NAGVMQNPRHLVRRRGQEARLRCSPMKGHSHVYWYRQLPEEGLKFMVYLQKENIIDESGMPKERFSAEFPKEGPSILRIQQVVRGDSAAYFCASLRGTTDTQYFGPGTRLTVL.

The chain is built from TRBV2 and TRBJ1-5; D gene uncertain. Germline V lookup: CDR1 SNHLY, CDR2 FYNNEI. This CDR3 contains 15 residues. Trimming took 7 bases from V and 0 from J, leaving 13 bases between them. The CDR3 region is CASTTGGDSNQPQHF. The CDR3 region has the DNA TGTGCCAGCACCACCGGCGGGGATAGCAATCAGCCCCAGCATTTT. The full variable domain, with the rest looked up from reference TRBV2 and TRBJ1-5, is EPEVTQTPSHQVTQMGQEVILRCVPISNHLYFYWYRQILGQKVEFLVSFYNNEISEKSEIFDDQFSVERPDGSNFTLKIRSTKLEDSAMYFCASTTGGDSNQPQHFGDGTRLSIL.

The V gene is TRBV19, the J gene TRBJ2-3; 9 nucleotides align to TRBD1. The CDR3 extends over 16 amino acids. Looked up from germline, CDR1 is LNHDA and CDR2 is SQIVND (reference sequence). The junction had 9 bases not matched to a gene; V was cut back by 3 bases and J by 5 bases. The CDR3 DNA is TGTGCCAGTAGTATTGGGACAGGGAGAGCGGGAGATACGCAGTATTTT. This sequence encodes CASSIGTGRAGDTQYF.

The rearrangement joins TRBV6-5 to TRBJ1-1, with D maybe TRBD1 (6 bases). V shed 6 bases and J shed 12 bases, with 14 bases lying between them. The CDR3 runs 11 residues. Germline assignment: CDR1 MNHEY and CDR2 SVGAGI. This chain's CDR3 is CASSLTGKSFF. CDR3 sequence (DNA): TGTGCCAGCAGCCTAACAGGGAAATCTTTCTTT.

The chain is built from TRBV5-1 and TRBJ2-7; a possible D gene is TRBD2 (5 bases). This CDR3 comprises 13 residues. The germline V gene has CDR1 SGHRS and CDR2 YFSETQ. V lost 2 bases, J lost 4 bases, and 10 bases lay in between. The CDR3 sequence: CASSLGEGYEQYF. CDR3 sequence (DNA): TGCGCCAGCAGCTTAGGAGAGGGATACGAGCAGTACTTC.

V and J are TRBV2 and TRBJ2-5, with D tentatively TRBD2 (6 bases). The V gene's germline CDR1 is SNHLY and CDR2 FYNNEI. Deletions cut 6 bases from V and 2 bases from J, with 13 bases between. The CDR3 spans 14 residues. CDR3: CASSLAPVQETQYF. The CDR3 region has the DNA TGTGCCAGCAGCCTAGCGCCAGTACAAGAGACCCAGTACTTC.

The chain joins TRBV6-5 to TRBJ1-3, with a possible D match to TRBD1 (6 bases). The CDR3 loop spans 14 amino acids. Germline CDR1 reads MNHEY; CDR2 reads SVGAGI. The V end lost 7 bases, the J end lost 0 bases, and 10 bases lay between the germline ends. The CDR3 loop is CASTRGGSGNTIYF. CDR3 DNA sequence: TGTGCCAGCACCCGAGGGGGCTCTGGAAACACCATATATTTT.

The CDR3 DNA follows: TGTGCCAGCAGTTTAGAGGGGGACAGGCGGGAAAAACTGTTTTTT. Encoded protein: CASSLEGDRREKLFF. The rearrangement uses TRBV27 and TRBJ1-4; 8 bases align to TRBD1. Trimming cost V 2 bases and J 8 bases; bases outside gene matches: 7. The CDR3 spans 15 residues. CDR1 is MNHEY and CDR2 is SMNVEV in the germline V gene (reference sequence). Based on the CDR3 plus reference TRBV27 and TRBJ1-4, the full variable domain is EAQVTQNPRYLITVTGKKLTVTCSQNMNHEYMSWYRQDPGLGLRQIYYSMNVEVTDKGDVPEGYKVSRKEKRNFPLILESPSPNQTSLYFCASSLEGDRREKLFFGSGTQLSVL.

The V gene is TRBV15, the J gene TRBJ2-3; 8 positions agree with TRBD1. Trimming cost V 3 bases and J 1 base; bases outside gene matches: 6. CDR1 is LNHNV and CDR2 is YYDKDF in the germline V gene (reference sequence). CDR3 length equals 16 residues. The CDR3 bases are TGTGCCACCAGCAGGCTTACAGGGGGTGGCACAGATACGCAGTATTTT. Protein sequence: CATSRLTGGGTDTQYF.

The rearrangement uses TRBV9 and TRBJ1-6; 8 bases match TRBD1. Germline V lookup: CDR1 SGDLS, CDR2 YYNGEE. V gave up 0 bases and J gave up 13 bases; unmatched junction bases: 9. The length of the CDR3 is 15 residues. CDR3 region: CASSVEGQGQFPLHF. The CDR3 DNA follows: TGTGCCAGCAGCGTAGAAGGACAGGGACAATTTCCCCTCCACTTT.

The V and J genes are TRBV28 and TRBJ2-7, with D possibly being TRBD2 (6 bases). CDR3 length equals 18 residues. V lost 2 bases, J lost 3 bases, and 23 bases lay in between. Germline CDR1 is MDHEN and CDR2 is SYDVKM. The CDR3 region has the DNA TGTGCCAGCAGTTTAGGTCTTACAACCAGGCCGGGAGACTACGAGCAGTACTTC. The encoded protein is CASSLGLTTRPGDYEQYF.

The V gene is TRBV5-1, the J gene TRBJ1-6, with 7 nucleotides matching TRBD1. J lost 8 bases, V lost 3 bases, and 8 bases had no gene match. This CDR3 contains 15 residues. Germline CDR1 and CDR2: SGHRS and YFSETQ. The CDR3, as DNA: TGCGCCAGCAGCTCTGGACAGGTGGGTTATTCACCCCTCCACTTT. It translates to CASSSGQVGYSPLHF.

The J gene is TRBJ1-3, the V gene TRBV2; TRBD1 might be the D (5 bases). Germline CDR1 reads SNHLY; CDR2 reads FYNNEI. This CDR3 contains 15 residues. The V end lost 4 bases, the J end lost 4 bases, and 14 bases lay between the germline ends. CDR3: CASSAGAARGNTIYF. The CDR3 region has the DNA TGTGCCAGCAGTGCTGGGGCGGCTCGGGGAAACACCATATATTTT.

The CDR3 DNA follows: TGTGCCAGCAGTTCCGGGACAGGGTACGAGCAGTACTTC. It specifies CASSSGTGYEQYF. The chain combines TRBV27 with TRBJ2-7; 9 bases map to TRBD1. Germline V lookup: CDR1 MNHEY, CDR2 SMNVEV (reference sequence). J was trimmed by 4 bases and V by 4 bases; bases with no gene match: 2. The CDR3 has 13 amino acids.